What follows are 16 T cell receptor beta chains derived from one specimen sequenced in a study of sequential checkpoint blockade in melanoma (dated by TCRdb to between 2019 and 2020). Library preparation used the immunoSEQ multiplex PCR assay. What TCRdb holds here is the immuneACCESS table cut down to in-frame rearrangements. Part of the clones is not present; checked against another copy, under half of the missing clones reflect an unresolved V gene, and the others are unexplained. The sample data list some 4,100 clones, and about a fifth of these were observed just once. The biggest ten clones account for roughly 20% of the sample. According to the study, the label for this sample's treatment or condition signals: randomized to nivolumab then ipilimumab (arm A) or the reverse (arm B). Source: tumor tissue (inferred from file names), taken from a patient given nivolumab and ipilimumab in sequence. These TCRs come from a human patient with melanoma. Some clones in this sample may be carry-over from other donors' samples.

J is TRBJ1-1 and V is TRBV19, with D maybe TRBD1 (5 bases). Germline-derived CDR1 and CDR2 are LNHDA and SQIVND (reference sequence). The CDR3 spans 13 residues. The V gene lost 4 bases and the J gene lost 5 bases, with 11 bases spanning the gap. As DNA, the CDR3 is TGTGCCAGTAGTAGAACGGGGCGGACTGAAGCTTTCTTT. Translated: CASSRTGRTEAFF.

In this sample, this clone turned up a few times. This chain joins TRBV4-1 and TRBJ1-6; D unclear. The CDR3 runs to 17 residues. V was cut by 4 bases and J by 3 bases, with 16 bases left in between. The V gene's germline CDR1 is MGHRA and CDR2 YSYEKL. CDR3 loop: CASSPLHFPGYNSPLHF. The CDR3 bases are TGCGCCAGCAGCCCCCTCCACTTCCCCGGCTATAATTCACCCCTCCACTTT.

This clone was recorded many times. V is TRBV7-8 and J is TRBJ1-6; possibly TRBD1 for D (5 bases). Trimming cost V 5 bases and J 10 bases, with 12 bases left between them. This CDR3 comprises 13 residues. Germline CDR1 and CDR2: SGHVS and FQNEAQ. CDR3 amino acids: CASSRGGDSPLHF. The DNA for the CDR3 is TGTGCCAGCAGCCGGGGGGGGGACTCACCCCTCCACTTT.

In its sample, this clone was seen many times. V is TRBV9 and J is TRBJ1-2; 7 bases agree with TRBD1. The V gene's germline CDR1 is SGDLS and CDR2 YYNGEE. The CDR3 runs 15 residues. The ends lost 2 bases at V and 4 bases at J; junction bases unmatched: 8. DNA for the CDR3: TGTGCCAGCAGCGTCCTCCGACAGGGAAGCTATGGCTACACCTTC. It specifies CASSVLRQGSYGYTF.

This clone was recorded a few times. V gene TRBV7-4 combines with J gene TRBJ1-2; 7 bases match TRBD1. Germline CDR1 is SGHVT and CDR2 is SQSDAQ. The CDR3 totals 13 residues. Trimming took 2 bases from V and 8 from J; bases not matched to a gene: 5. CDR3 in DNA: TGTGCCAGCAGCTTAACTCCAGGGGGAGGCTACACCTTC. Protein sequence: CASSLTPGGGYTF.

The gene calls are TRBV11-3 and TRBJ2-1; 11 bases match TRBD1. Looked up from germline, CDR1 is SGHNT and CDR2 is YENEEA. The J segment lost 8 bases and the V segment lost 5 bases, leaving 5 bases of the junction unmatched. CDR3 length equals 14 residues. The CDR3 protein is CASSPRTGGYEQFF. In DNA, the CDR3 is TGTGCCAGCAGCCCTCGGACAGGGGGCTATGAGCAGTTCTTC.

This clone ranks as medium-sized. The chain uses TRBV11-3 and TRBJ1-1; D ambiguous. Germline V gene sequence: CDR1 SGHNT, CDR2 YENEEA. The V and J ends lost 1 base and 6 bases respectively, with 15 bases between them. This CDR3 is 15 amino acids long. The CDR3 bases are TGTGCCAGCAGCTTAGTAGCAGGTGGAAGCTCTGAAGCTTTCTTT. Translated: CASSLVAGGSSEAFF. Combining the CDR3 with reference TRBV11-3 and TRBJ1-1 gives the whole variable domain EAGVVQSPRYKIIEKKQPVAFWCNPISGHNTLYWYLQNLGQGPELLIRYENEEAVDDSQLPKDRFSAERLKGVDSTLKIQPAELGDSAVYLCASSLVAGGSSEAFFGQGTRLTVV.

This clone was seen once. V gene TRBV5-1 combines with J gene TRBJ1-1; D perhaps matches TRBD1 (6 bases). The CDR3 length is 15 residues. Per the germline V gene, CDR1 is SGHRS and CDR2 is YFSETQ. The CDR3 protein is CSSNQGPSRDTEAFF. The CDR3 DNA sequence: TGCTCCTCCAACCAGGGGCCGAGCAGGGACACTGAAGCTTTCTTT.

This clone was detected a few times. The V and J genes are TRBV11-3 and TRBJ2-2; 7 nucleotides line up with TRBD2. CDR1 SGHNT and CDR2 YENEEA come from the germline V gene. After removal of 5 bases from V and 6 bases from J, the junction contained 6 bases not matched to a gene. This CDR3 is built from 14 residues. CDR3 nucleotide sequence: TGTGCCAGCAGCGAACTCCTAGCGGCCGGGGAGCTGTTTTTT. Translated: CASSELLAAGELFF.

This clone was seen repeatedly, ten times or more. The rearrangement uses TRBV11-3 and TRBJ1-2; 7 bases agree with TRBD1. The J segment lost 4 bases and the V segment lost 1 base, leaving 6 bases of the junction unmatched. The germline V gene has CDR1 SGHNT and CDR2 YENEEA. This CDR3 has 15 amino acids. The CDR3, as DNA: TGTGCCAGCAGCTTAGGGGACAGTTCAATCTATGGCTACACCTTC. This codes for CASSLGDSSIYGYTF.

The rearrangement uses TRBV1 and TRBJ2-6; TRBD1 was called by the table and not checked on the DNA. TRBV1 is described as a pseudogene. This CDR3 comprises 19 residues. The CDR3 loop reads CASSQRTGGAYFGANVLTF. CDR3 bases: TGCGCCAGCAGCCAACGGACAGGGGGCGCATATTTTGGGGCCAACGTCCTGACTTTC.

The chain combines TRBV5-1 with TRBJ2-1, with D unclear. CDR3 length equals 15 residues. Germline CDR1 and CDR2: SGHRS and YFSETQ. The V end lost 4 bases, the J end lost 0 bases, and 11 bases lay between the germline ends. The DNA for the CDR3 is TGCGCCAGCAGCCTCGAGAGTAGCTCCTACAATGAGCAGTTCTTC. The encoded protein is CASSLESSSYNEQFF.

By sample fraction, this clone is medium-sized. The CDR3 loop reads CASSLWGSSSNQPQHF. As DNA, the CDR3 is TGTGCCAGCAGTTTATGGGGTAGCAGTAGCAATCAGCCCCAGCATTTT. This sequence joins TRBV28 and TRBJ1-5; D gene ambiguous. Germline V gene data show CDR1 as MDHEN and CDR2 as SYDVKM. V was shortened by 0 bases and J by 0 bases, with 9 bases between the two germline ends. There are 16 residues in the CDR3.

This clone was counted ten times or more. This likely traces to a read error, being one base from a far larger clone. The chain is built from TRBV10-2 and TRBJ1-3; possibly TRBD1 for D (5 bases). With 5 bases removed from V and 0 bases from J, the gap between germline ends came to 23 bases. CDR1 WSHSY and CDR2 SAAADI come from the germline V gene. The CDR3 runs to 19 residues. DNA of the CDR3: TGCGCCAGCAGTTTAGAATTCTTGGGCAGGGACTACTCTGGAAACACCATATATTTT. Amino acid sequence: CASSLEFLGRDYSGNTIYF.

J is TRBJ2-5 and V is TRBV11-3, with 9 positions matching TRBD2. From germline, CDR1 is SGHNT and CDR2 YENEEA. This CDR3 is built from 16 residues. V lost 5 bases to trimming and J lost 0 bases; unmatched junction nucleotides: 7. CDR3 in amino acids: CASSTLAGAYQETQYF. CDR3 in DNA: TGTGCCAGCAGCACATTAGCGGGGGCGTACCAAGAGACCCAGTACTTC. The full variable domain, completed using reference TRBV11-3 and TRBJ2-5, is EAGVVQSPRYKIIEKKQPVAFWCNPISGHNTLYWYLQNLGQGPELLIRYENEEAVDDSQLPKDRFSAERLKGVDSTLKIQPAELGDSAVYLCASSTLAGAYQETQYFGPGTRLLVL.

The CDR3 nucleotides are TGTGCCAGCAGGCGGACAGGGGACCCTGGGGCCAACGTCCTGACTTTC. Protein sequence: CASRRTGDPGANVLTF. The genes are TRBV28 and TRBJ2-6, with 9 bases lining up with TRBD1. This CDR3 spans 16 amino acids. V was clipped by 6 bases and J by 2 bases; unmatched bases: 5. Per germline, CDR1 MDHEN and CDR2 SYDVKM.